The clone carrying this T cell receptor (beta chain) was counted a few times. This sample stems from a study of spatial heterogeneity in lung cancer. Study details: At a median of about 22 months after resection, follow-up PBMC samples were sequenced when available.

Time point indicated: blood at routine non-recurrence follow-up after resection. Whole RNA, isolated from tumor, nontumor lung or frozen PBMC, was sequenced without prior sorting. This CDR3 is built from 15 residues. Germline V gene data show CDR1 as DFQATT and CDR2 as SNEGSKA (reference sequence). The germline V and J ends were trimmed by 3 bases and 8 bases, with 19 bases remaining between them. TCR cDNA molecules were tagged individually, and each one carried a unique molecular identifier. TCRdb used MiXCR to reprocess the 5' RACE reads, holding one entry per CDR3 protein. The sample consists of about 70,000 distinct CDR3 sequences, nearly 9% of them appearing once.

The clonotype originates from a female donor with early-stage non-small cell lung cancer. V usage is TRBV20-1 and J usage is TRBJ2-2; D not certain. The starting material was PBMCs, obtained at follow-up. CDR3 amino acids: CSASHAVAPKGELFF. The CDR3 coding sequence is TGCAGTGCTAGCCACGCGGTAGCCCCCAAGGGGGAGCTGTTTTTT.